This is a list of T cell receptor beta chains from one sample in a study of OX40 agonist ivuxolimab in advanced cancers. Sequencing used immunoSEQ multiplex PCR; TCRdb keeps in-frame clones, though not all of them. The sample holds about 68,000 clones, about 91% seen once. This specimen was CD4+ or CD8+ T cells sorted from blood, taken in a trial of the OX40 agonist ivuxolimab. All receptors come from an adult with an advanced solid tumor such as melanoma, head and neck, liver or kidney cancer. Both conserved end residues are part of each CDR3. D genes are given only for firm matches. Clone size is not always given. Where it is, it says once, few, many or a class for expanded clones.

TRBD2	NA	TRBJ2-1	TRBV27	TGTGCCAGCAGGCCTCTAGCGGGGACGAGGGACAATGAGCAGTTCTTC	CASRPLAGTRDNEQFF
NA	NA	TRBJ2-1	TRBV7-3	TGTGCCAGCAGCTTGCAGACAGGCGGCTACAATGAGCAGTTCTTC	CASSLQTGGYNEQFF
NA	NA	TRBJ1-3	TRBV5-1	TGCGCCAGCAGTCAAGACCCCTCTGGAAACACCATATACTTT	CASSQDPSGNTIYF
TRBD2	NA	TRBJ2-7	TRBV27	TGTGCCATCGCGAGCGGGAGGGCCAATTCCTACGAGCAGTACTTC	CAIASGRANSYEQYF
NA	NA	TRBJ2-7	TRBV28	TGTGCCAGCAGTTTGCACGGGAGCTCCTACGAGCAGTACTTC	CASSLHGSSYEQYF
NA	NA	TRBJ1-4	TRBV28	TGTGCCAGCAGTTTATCAGGGGCTGCAACTAATGAAAAACTGTTTTTT	CASSLSGAATNEKLFF
TRBD1	NA	TRBJ1-1	TRBV5-6	TGTGCCAGCAGCTTGGTTGGGACAGGGATAGAGAACACTGAAGCTTTCTTT	CASSLVGTGIENTEAFF
TRBD1	NA	TRBJ2-1	TRBV5-1	TGCGCCAGCAGCTTGTTAGGGGGCGACTACAATGAGCAGTTCTTC	CASSLLGGDYNEQFF
TRBD2	NA	TRBJ2-3	TRBV5-1	TGCGCCAGCAGCTTGGGGGGCACTAGCGATGTACGGGGTACGCAGTATTTT	CASSLGGTSDVRGTQYF
NA	NA	TRBJ2-1	TRBV19	TGTGCCAGTAGTATATCTATCTACAATGAGCAGTTCTTC	CASSISIYNEQFF
TRBD2	NA	TRBJ2-3	TRBV14	TGTGCCAGCAGCACCCGGACTAGCGGGAGACGGACAGATACGCAGTATTTT	CASSTRTSGRRTDTQYF
TRBD1	NA	TRBJ2-3	TRBV28	TGTGCCAGCAGTTCTCTCGGACAGGGGGCCACAGATACGCAGTATTTT	CASSSLGQGATDTQYF
NA	once	TRBJ1-1	TRBV14	TGTGCCAGCAGCCAAAGGCCGGCCCCCAACACTGAAGCTTTCTTT	CASSQRPAPNTEAFF
TRBD2	NA	TRBJ2-7	TRBV5-1	TGCGCCAGCAGCTTGGTGGCTAGCGGGACGAACTACGAGCAGTACTTC	CASSLVASGTNYEQYF
NA	NA	TRBJ2-1	TRBV7-9	TGTGCCAGCAGCTTAGACCTAGCATTGGGGTTCTTC	CASSLDLALGFF
TRBD2	few	TRBJ2-3	TRBV7-9	TGTGCCAGCAGCTTAGCTAGCGGGGGTACAGATACGCAGTATTTT	CASSLASGGTDTQYF
NA	NA	TRBJ2-7	TRBV7-2	TGTGCCAGCAGCTTAATACGGGGCAGCTCCTACGAGCAGTACTTC	CASSLIRGSSYEQYF
NA	NA	TRBJ1-5	TRBV19	TGTGCCAGTAGTATGGGGAGAAATAGCAATCAGCCCCAGCATTTT	CASSMGRNSNQPQHF
NA	NA	TRBJ2-2	TRBV21-1	TGTGCCAGCAGCAAAGGCTCGGGACAGGGAAACACCGGGGAGCTGTTTTTT	CASSKGSGQGNTGELFF
NA	NA	TRBJ1-6	TRBV11-2	TGTGCCAGCAGCTTTGAACTCTCCTATAATTCACCCCTCCACTTT	CASSFELSYNSPLHF
NA	NA	TRBJ1-3	TRBV6-1	TGTGCCAGCAGTGGGGCCGGAAACACCATATATTTT	CASSGAGNTIYF
TRBD2	NA	TRBJ2-2	TRBV11-3	TGTGCCAGCAGCTTAGGGGCGGGAGGGCCAAGGACCGGGGAGCTGTTTTTT	CASSLGAGGPRTGELFF
TRBD2	NA	TRBJ2-5	TRBV6-5	TGTGCCAGCAGTCCGGGACTAGAGACGTGGACCCAGTACTTC	CASSPGLETWTQYF
NA	NA	TRBJ2-7	TRBV6-5	TGTGCCAGCAGGGGGACGGCAAGCTCCTACGAGCAGTACTTC	CASRGTASSYEQYF
NA	NA	TRBJ2-2	TRBV7-9	TGTGCCAGCAGCCCAGGACAGACGAACACCGGGGAGCTGTTTTTT	CASSPGQTNTGELFF
NA	NA	TRBJ1-3	TRBV19	TGTGCCAGTATTCCGGACAGACTAACTGGAAACACCATATATTTT	CASIPDRLTGNTIYF
NA	NA	TRBJ1-1	TRBV13	TGTGCCAGCAGCAGGACAGCGAACACTGAAGCTTTCTTT	CASSRTANTEAFF
NA	NA	TRBJ1-5	TRBV7-2	TGTGCCAGCAGGGGGGCCCCCGGGGGAAGCAATCAGCCCCAGCATTTT	CASRGAPGGSNQPQHF
TRBD1	NA	TRBJ2-7	TRBV7-9	TGTGCCAGCAGCTCCACATACCGAAGGGACAGGAATCACGAGCAGTACTTC	CASSSTYRRDRNHEQYF
NA	NA	TRBJ1-1	TRBV25-1	TGTGCCAGCGCCCCCCCGTCCATGAACACTGAAGCTTTCTTT	CASAPPSMNTEAFF
NA	NA	TRBJ2-7	TRBV11-2	TGTGCCAGCAGCACAGTTGGAGGGACCTACGAGCAGTACTTC	CASSTVGGTYEQYF
NA	NA	TRBJ2-5	TRBV30	TGTGCCTCCCAGGCTCGAGAGACCCAGTACTTC	CASQARETQYF
NA	NA	TRBJ1-6	TRBV28	TGTGCCAGCAGCTCCGGGGCTAGCTCCTATAATTCACCCCTCCACTTT	CASSSGASSYNSPLHF
NA	once	TRBJ1-3	TRBV5-5	TGTGCCAGCAGCCTGACACGTTCGGCCTCTGGAAACACCATATATTTT	CASSLTRSASGNTIYF
NA	NA	TRBJ2-5	TRBV29-1	TGCAGCGTTGAAGCGTATCGGGAAGAGACCCAGTACTTC	CSVEAYREETQYF
NA	once	TRBJ2-5	TRBV7-6	TGTGCCAGCAGCGCAGGGTGGAGGAGACAAGAGACCCAGTACTTC	CASSAGWRRQETQYF
TRBD1	NA	TRBJ1-2	TRBV27	TGTGCCAGCAGACGAACCGTGGACAGGGACTATGGCTACACCTTC	CASRRTVDRDYGYTF
NA	NA	TRBJ1-5	TRBV21-1	TGTGCCAGCAGCCCAGATGGGGGACAGCCAAATCAGCCCCAGCATTTT	CASSPDGGQPNQPQHF
TRBD2	NA	TRBJ2-1	TRBV5-1	TGCGCCAGCAGCCCAGCGGGAGCCTACAATGAGCAGTTCTTC	CASSPAGAYNEQFF
NA	few	TRBJ2-1	TRBV11-2	TGTGCCAGCAGCTTTAAGTCCCGCGGAGGGGTCGCCTCAAGGAATGAGCAGTTCTTC	CASSFKSRGGVASRNEQFF
TRBD1	NA	TRBJ1-1	TRBV7-9	TGTGCCAGCAGCTTCGGGACAGCAAACACTGAAGCTTTCTTT	CASSFGTANTEAFF